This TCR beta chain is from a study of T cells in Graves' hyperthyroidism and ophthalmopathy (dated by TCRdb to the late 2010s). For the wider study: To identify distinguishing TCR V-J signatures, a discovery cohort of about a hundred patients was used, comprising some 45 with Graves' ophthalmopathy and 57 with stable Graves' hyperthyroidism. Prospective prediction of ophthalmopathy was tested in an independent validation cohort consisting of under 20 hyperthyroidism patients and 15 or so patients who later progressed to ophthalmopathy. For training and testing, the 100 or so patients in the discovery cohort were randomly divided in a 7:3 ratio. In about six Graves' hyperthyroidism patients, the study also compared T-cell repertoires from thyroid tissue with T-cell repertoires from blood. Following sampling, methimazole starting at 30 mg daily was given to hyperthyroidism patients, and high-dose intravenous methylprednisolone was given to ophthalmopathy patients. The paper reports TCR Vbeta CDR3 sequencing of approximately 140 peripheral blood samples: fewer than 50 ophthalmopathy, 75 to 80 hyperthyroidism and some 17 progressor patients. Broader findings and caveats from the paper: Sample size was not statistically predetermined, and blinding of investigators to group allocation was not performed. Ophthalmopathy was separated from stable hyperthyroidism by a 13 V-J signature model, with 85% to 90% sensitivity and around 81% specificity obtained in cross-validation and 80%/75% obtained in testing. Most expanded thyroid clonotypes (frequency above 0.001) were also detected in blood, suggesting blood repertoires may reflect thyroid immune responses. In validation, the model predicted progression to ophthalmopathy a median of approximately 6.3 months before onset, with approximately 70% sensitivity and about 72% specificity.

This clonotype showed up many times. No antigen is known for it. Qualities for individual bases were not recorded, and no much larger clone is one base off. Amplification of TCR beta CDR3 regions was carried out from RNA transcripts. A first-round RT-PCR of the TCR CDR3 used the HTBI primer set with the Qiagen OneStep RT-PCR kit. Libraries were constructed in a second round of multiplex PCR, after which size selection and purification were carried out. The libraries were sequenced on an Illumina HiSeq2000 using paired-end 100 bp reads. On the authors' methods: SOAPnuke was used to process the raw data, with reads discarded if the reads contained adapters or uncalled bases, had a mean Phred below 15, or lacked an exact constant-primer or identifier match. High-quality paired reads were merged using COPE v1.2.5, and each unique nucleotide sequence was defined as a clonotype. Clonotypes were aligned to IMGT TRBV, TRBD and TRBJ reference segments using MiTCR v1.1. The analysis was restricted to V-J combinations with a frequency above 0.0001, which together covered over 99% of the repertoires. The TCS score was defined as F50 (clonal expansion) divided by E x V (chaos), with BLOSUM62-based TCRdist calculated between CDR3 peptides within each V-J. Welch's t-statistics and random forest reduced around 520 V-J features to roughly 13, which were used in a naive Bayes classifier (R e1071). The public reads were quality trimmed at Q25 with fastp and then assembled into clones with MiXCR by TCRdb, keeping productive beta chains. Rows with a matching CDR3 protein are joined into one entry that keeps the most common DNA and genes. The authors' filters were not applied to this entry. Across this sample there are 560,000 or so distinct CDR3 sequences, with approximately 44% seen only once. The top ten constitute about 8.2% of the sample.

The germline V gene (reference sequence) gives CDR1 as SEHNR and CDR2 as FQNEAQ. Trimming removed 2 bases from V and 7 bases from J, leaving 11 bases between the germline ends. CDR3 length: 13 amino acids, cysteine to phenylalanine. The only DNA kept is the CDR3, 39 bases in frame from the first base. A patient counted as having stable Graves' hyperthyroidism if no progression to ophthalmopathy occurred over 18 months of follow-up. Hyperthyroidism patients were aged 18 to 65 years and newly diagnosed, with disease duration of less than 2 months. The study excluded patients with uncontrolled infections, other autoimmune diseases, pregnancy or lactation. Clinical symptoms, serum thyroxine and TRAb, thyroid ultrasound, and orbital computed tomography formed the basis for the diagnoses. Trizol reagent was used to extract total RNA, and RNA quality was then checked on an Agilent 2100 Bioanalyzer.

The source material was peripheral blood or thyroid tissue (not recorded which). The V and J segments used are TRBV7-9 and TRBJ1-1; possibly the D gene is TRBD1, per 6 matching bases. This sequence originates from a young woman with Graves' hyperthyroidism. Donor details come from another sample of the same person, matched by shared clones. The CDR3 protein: CASSLQGQIEAFF. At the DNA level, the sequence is TGTGCCAGCAGCTTACAAGGACAGATTGAAGCTTTCTTT.